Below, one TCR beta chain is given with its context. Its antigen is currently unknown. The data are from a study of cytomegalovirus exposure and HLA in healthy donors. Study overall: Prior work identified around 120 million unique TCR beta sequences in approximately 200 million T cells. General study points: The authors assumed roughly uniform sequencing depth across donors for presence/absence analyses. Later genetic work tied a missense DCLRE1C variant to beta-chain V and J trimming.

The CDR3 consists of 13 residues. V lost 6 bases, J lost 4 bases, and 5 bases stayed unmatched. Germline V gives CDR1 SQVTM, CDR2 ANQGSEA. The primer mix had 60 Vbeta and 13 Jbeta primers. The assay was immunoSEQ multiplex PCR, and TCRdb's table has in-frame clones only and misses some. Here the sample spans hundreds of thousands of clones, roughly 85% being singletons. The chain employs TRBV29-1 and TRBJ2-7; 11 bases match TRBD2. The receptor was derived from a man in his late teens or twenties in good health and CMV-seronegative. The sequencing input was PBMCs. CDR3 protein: CSVATSGVYEQYF. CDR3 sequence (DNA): TGCAGCGTCGCGACTAGCGGGGTATACGAGCAGTACTTC.